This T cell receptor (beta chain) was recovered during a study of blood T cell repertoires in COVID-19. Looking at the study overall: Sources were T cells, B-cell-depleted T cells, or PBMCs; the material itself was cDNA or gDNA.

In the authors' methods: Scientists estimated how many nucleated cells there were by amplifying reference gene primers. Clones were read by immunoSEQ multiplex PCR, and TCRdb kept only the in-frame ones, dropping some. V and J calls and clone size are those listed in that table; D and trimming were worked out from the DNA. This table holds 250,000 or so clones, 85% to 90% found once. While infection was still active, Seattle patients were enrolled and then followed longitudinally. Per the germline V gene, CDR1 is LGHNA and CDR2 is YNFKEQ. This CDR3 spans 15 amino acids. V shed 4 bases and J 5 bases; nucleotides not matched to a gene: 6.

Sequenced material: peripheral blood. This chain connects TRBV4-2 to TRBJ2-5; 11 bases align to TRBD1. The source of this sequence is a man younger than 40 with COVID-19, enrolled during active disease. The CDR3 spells CASSRRDRGSETQYF. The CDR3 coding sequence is TGTGCCAGCAGCCGCCGGGACAGGGGGTCTGAGACCCAGTACTTC.